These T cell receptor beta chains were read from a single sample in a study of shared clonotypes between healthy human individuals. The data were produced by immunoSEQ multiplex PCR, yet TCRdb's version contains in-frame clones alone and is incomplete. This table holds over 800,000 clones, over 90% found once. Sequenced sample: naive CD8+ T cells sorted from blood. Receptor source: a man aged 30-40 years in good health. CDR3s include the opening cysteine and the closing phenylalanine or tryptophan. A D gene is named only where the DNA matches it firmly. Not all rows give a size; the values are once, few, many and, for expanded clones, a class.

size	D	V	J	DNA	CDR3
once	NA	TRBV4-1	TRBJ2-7	TGCGCCAGCAGCCATGCCCTCACTCCCAGGAACAACGAGCAGTACTTC	CASSHALTPRNNEQYF
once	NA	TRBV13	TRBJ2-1	TGTGCCAGCAGCTTAGGGGGACCCCTGCCCAATGAGCAGTTCTTC	CASSLGGPLPNEQFF
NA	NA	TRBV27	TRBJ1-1	TGTGCCAGCAAGGCAGGGAGGTTTGGCACTGAAGCTTTCTTT	CASKAGRFGTEAFF
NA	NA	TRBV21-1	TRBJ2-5	TGTGCCAGCAGCAAAGTGCTAGCGGGAGGTGGGGAGACCCAGTACTTC	CASSKVLAGGGETQYF
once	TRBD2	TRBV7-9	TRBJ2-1	TGTGCCAGCAGCTTACGTGGCGGGAGTGGTTACAATGAGCAGTTCTTC	CASSLRGGSGYNEQFF
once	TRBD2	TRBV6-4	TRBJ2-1	TGTGCCAGCAGTGATGTAGCGGGATTCTACAATGAGCAGTTCTTC	CASSDVAGFYNEQFF
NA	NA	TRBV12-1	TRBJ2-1	TGTGCCAGCAGCATCGTCCGGACTAGCGGGAGGTACAATGAGCAGTTCTTC	CASSIVRTSGRYNEQFF
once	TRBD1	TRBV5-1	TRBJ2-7	TGCGCCAGCGGACAGGGTGACGAGCAGTACTTC	CASGQGDEQYF
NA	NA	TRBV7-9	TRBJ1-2	TGTGCCACCTCAGCCGGGGGACTCGATGGCTACACCTTC	CATSAGGLDGYTF
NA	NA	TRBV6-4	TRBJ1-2	TGTGCCAGCAGTGACCCATCCTATGGCTACACCTTC	CASSDPSYGYTF
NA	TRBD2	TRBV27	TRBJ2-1	TGTGCCAGCAGTACGTACCTTAGCGGGCCCTCCTACAATGAGCAGTTCTTC	CASSTYLSGPSYNEQFF
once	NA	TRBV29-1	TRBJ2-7	TGCAGCGTTATAGGTGGGACCAACTCCTACGAGCAGTACTTC	CSVIGGTNSYEQYF
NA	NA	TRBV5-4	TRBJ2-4	TGTGCCAGCATAGATCAAGAACGGGGACCTAACATTCAGTACTTC	CASIDQERGPNIQYF
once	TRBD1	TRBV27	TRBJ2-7	TGTGCCGCTTCCGGGACAGGGGGCCACGAGCAGTACTTC	CAASGTGGHEQYF
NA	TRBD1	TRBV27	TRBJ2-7	TGTGCCAGCAGTTTCTACCGGGACAGGGGTGACGAGCAGTACTTC	CASSFYRDRGDEQYF
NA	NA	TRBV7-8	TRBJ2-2	TGTGCCAGCAGCTTAGTCGGGCAGGAGCTGTTTTTT	CASSLVGQELFF
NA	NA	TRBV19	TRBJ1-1	TGTGCCAGTACAACACATGGGAACACTGAAGCTTTCTTT	CASTTHGNTEAFF
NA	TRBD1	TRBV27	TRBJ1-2	TGTGCCAGCAGCTTCGACAGGGGGCGAGGCTACACCTTC	CASSFDRGRGYTF
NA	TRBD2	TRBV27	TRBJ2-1	TGTGCCAGCAGTTCTGGGACTAGCGGCTGGTACAATGAGCAGTTCTTC	CASSSGTSGWYNEQFF
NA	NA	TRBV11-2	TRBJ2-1	TGTGCCAGCAGCTTAGATCTGTCCAGGGACAATGAGCAGTTCTTC	CASSLDLSRDNEQFF
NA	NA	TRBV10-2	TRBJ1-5	TGCGCCAGCGGGTCTATAGGGAGCAATCAGCCCCAGCATTTT	CASGSIGSNQPQHF
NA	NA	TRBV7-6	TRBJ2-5	TGTGCCAGCAGCTCGAGGACAGAAGAGACCCAGTACTTC	CASSSRTEETQYF
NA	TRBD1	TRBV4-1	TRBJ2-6	TGCGCCAGCAGCCAGACCGGGACAGGGGAGACTGGGGCCAACGTCCTGACTTTC	CASSQTGTGETGANVLTF
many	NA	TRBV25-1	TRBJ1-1	TGTGCCAGCAGTGATAACAGGGCCAACACTGAAGCTTTCTTT	CASSDNRANTEAFF
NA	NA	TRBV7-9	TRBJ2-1	TGTGCCAGCAGCGCCAAAGCAAGGGGGGATGAGCAGTTCTTC	CASSAKARGDEQFF
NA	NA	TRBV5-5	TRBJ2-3	TGTGCCAGCAGCTTAACCTTTACGGGCTCTAGCACAGATACGCAGTATTTT	CASSLTFTGSSTDTQYF
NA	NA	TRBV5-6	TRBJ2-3	TGTGCCAGCAGCTTGCACGTACCAGGGCCGGGAGATACGCAGTATTTT	CASSLHVPGPGDTQYF
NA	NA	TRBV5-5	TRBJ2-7	TGTGCCAGCAGCTGGCTCGGAGACAACGAGCAGTACTTC	CASSWLGDNEQYF
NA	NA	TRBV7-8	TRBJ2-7	TGTGCCAGCAGGTCTCCAGCAAACTACGAGCAGTACTTC	CASRSPANYEQYF
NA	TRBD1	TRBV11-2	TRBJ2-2	TGTGCCAGCAGCCTAGGACAGGCTAAGGGTGTGGAGCTGTTTTTT	CASSLGQAKGVELFF
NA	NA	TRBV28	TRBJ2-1	TGTGCCAGCAGTTTAGTGTCGGACTCCAATTACAATGAGCAGTTCTTC	CASSLVSDSNYNEQFF